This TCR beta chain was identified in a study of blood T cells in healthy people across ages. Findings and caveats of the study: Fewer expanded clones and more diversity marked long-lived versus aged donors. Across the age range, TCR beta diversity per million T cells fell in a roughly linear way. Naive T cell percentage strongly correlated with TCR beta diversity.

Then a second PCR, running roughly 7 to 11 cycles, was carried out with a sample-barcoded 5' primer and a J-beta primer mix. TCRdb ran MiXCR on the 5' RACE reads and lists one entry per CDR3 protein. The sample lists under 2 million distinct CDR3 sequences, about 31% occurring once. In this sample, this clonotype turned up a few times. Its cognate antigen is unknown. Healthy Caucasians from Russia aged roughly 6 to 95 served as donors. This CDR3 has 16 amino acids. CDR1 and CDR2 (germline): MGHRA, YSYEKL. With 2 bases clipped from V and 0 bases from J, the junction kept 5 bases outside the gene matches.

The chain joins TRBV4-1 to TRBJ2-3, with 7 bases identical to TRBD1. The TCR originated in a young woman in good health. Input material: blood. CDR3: CASSQPDRSSTDTQYF. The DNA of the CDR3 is TGCGCCAGCAGCCAACCGGACAGGAGTAGCACAGATACGCAGTATTTT.